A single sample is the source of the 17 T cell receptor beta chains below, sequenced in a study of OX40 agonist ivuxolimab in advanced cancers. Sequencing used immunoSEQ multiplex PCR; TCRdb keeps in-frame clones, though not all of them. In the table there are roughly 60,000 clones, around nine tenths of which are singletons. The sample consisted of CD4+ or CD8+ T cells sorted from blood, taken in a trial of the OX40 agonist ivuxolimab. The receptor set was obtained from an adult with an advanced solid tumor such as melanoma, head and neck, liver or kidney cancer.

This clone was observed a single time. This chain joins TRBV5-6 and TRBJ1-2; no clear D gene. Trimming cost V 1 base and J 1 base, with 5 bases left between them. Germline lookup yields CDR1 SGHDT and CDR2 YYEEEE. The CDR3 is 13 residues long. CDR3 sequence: CASSLTDNYGYTF. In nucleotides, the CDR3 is TGTGCCAGCAGCTTGACAGATAACTATGGCTACACCTTC.

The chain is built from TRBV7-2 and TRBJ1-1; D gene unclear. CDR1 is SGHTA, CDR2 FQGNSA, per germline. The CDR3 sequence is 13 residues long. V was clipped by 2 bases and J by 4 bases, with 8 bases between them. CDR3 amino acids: CASSLTIGTEAFF. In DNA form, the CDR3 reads TGTGCCAGCAGCTTAACCATCGGCACTGAAGCTTTCTTT. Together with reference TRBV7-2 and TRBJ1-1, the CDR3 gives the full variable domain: GAGVSQSPSNKVTEKGKDVELRCDPISGHTALYWYRQSLGQGLEFLIYFQGNSAPDKSGLPSDRFSAERTGGSVSTLTIQRTQQEDSAVYLCASSLTIGTEAFFGQGTRLTVV.

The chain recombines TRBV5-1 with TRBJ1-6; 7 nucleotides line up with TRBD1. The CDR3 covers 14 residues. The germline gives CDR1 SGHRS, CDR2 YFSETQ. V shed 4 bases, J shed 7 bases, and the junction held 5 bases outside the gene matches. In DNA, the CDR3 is TGCGCCAGCAGCCCCCGGGACAGAAATTCACCCCTCCACTTT. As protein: CASSPRDRNSPLHF. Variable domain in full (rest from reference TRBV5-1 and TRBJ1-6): KAGVTQTPRYLIKTRGQQVTLSCSPISGHRSVSWYQQTPGQGLQFLFEYFSETQRNKGNFPGRFSGRQFSNSRSEMNVSTLELGDSALYLCASSPRDRNSPLHFGNGTRLTVT.

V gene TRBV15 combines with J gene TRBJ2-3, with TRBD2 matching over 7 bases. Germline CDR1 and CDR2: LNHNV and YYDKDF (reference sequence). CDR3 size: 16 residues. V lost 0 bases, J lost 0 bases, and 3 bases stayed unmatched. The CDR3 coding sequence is TGTGCCACCAGCAGAGAGGCGGGGGTTAGCACAGATACGCAGTATTTT. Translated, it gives CATSREAGVSTDTQYF. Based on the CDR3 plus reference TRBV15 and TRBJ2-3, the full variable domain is DAMVIQNPRYQVTQFGKPVTLSCSQTLNHNVMYWYQQKSSQAPKLLFHYYDKDFNNEADTPDNFQSRRPNTSFCFLDIRSPGLGDTAMYLCATSREAGVSTDTQYFGPGTRLTVL.

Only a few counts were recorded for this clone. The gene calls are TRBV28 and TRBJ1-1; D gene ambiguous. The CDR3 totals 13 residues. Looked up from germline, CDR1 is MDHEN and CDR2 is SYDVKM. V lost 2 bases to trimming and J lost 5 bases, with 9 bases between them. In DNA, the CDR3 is TGTGCCAGCAGTTTAGATCGGGTAACTGAAGCTTTCTTT. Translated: CASSLDRVTEAFF.

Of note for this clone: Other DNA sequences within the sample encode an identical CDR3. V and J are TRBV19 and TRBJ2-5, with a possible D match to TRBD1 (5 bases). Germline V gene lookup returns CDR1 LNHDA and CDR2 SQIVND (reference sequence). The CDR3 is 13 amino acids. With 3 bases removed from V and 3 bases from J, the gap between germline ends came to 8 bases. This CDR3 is CASSISREETQYF. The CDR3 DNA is TGTGCCAGTAGTATTTCCAGGGAAGAGACCCAGTACTTC. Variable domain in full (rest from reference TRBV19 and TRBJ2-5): DGGITQSPKYLFRKEGQNVTLSCEQNLNHDAMYWYRQDPGQGLRLIYYSQIVNDFQKGDIAEGYSVSREKKESFPLTVTSAQKNPTAFYLCASSISREETQYFGPGTRLLVL.

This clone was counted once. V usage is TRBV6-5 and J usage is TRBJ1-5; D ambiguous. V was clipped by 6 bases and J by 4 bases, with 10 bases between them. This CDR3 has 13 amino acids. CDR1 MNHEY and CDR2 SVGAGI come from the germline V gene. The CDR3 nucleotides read TGTGCCAGCAGCCTTGCGCCTAATCAGCCCCAGCATTTT. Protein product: CASSLAPNQPQHF.

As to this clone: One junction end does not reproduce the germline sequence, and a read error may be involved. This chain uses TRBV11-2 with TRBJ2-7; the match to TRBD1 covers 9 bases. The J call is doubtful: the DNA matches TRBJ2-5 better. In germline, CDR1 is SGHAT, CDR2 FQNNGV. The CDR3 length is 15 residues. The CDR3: CASSVDRGRGETQYF. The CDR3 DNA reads TGTGCCAGCAGCGTAGACAGGGGGAGGGGAGAGACCCAGTACTTC.

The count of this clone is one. The CDR3 coding sequence is TGCGCCAGCAGCTTGTCGGGGGGCGACGGGGCCAACGTCCTGACTTTC. Amino acid sequence: CASSLSGGDGANVLTF. The chain couples TRBV5-1 to TRBJ2-6; possible D gene TRBD2, 7 bases. This CDR3 is built from 16 residues. Germline V gene lookup returns CDR1 SGHRS and CDR2 YFSETQ. Trimming took 1 base from V and 4 from J, leaving 12 bases between them.

CDR3 protein: CASSLTSGRTDTQYF. CDR3 DNA: TGTGCCAGCAGCTTAACTAGCGGGCGCACAGATACGCAGTATTTT. The chain has TRBV7-3 and TRBJ2-3, with 7 bases identical to TRBD2. Germline loops: CDR1 SGHTA, CDR2 FQGTGA. With 0 bases clipped from V and 1 base from J, the junction kept 1 base outside the gene matches. There are 15 residues in the CDR3.

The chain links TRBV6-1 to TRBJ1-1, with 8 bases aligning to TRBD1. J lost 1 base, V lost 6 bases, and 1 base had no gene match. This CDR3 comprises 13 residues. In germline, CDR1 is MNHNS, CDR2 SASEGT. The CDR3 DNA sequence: TGTGCCAGCAGGGACAGGGAGAACACTGAAGCTTTCTTT. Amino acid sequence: CASRDRENTEAFF.

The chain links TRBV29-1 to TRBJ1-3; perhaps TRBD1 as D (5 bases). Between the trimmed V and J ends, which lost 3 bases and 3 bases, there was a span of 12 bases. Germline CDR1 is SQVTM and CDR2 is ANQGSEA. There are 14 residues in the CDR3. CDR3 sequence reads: CSVDGKGSGNTIYF. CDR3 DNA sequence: TGCAGCGTTGATGGAAAGGGGAGTGGAAACACCATATATTTT. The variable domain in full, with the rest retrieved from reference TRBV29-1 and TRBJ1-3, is SAVISQKPSRDICQRGTSLTIQCQVDSQVTMMFWYRQQPGQSLTLIATANQGSEATYESGFVIDKFPISRPNLTFSTLTVSNMSPEDSSIYLCSVDGKGSGNTIYFGEGSWLTVV.

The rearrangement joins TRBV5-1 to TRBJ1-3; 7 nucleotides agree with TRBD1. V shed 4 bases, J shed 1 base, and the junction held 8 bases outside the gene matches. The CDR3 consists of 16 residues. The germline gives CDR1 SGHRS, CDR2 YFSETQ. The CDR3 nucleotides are TGCGCCAGCAGCCAGTCGACAGGGAAGTCTGGAAACACCATATATTTT. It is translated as CASSQSTGKSGNTIYF.

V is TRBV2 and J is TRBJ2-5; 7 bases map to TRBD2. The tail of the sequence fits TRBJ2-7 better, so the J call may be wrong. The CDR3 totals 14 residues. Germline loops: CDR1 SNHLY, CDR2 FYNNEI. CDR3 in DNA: TGTGCCAGCATTCTTAGCGGGTGGTCCTACGAGCAGTACTTC. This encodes CASILSGWSYEQYF.

The DNA of the CDR3 is TGTGCCACCGCGACGAGCCACAGTGGGCAGCCCCAGCATTTT. Amino acids: CATATSHSGQPQHF. The chain employs TRBV19 and TRBJ1-5; D not resolved. Germline V gene data show CDR1 as LNHDA and CDR2 as SQIVND (reference sequence). The CDR3 is 14 amino acids. The V end lost 10 bases, the J end lost 7 bases, and 20 bases lay between the germline ends.

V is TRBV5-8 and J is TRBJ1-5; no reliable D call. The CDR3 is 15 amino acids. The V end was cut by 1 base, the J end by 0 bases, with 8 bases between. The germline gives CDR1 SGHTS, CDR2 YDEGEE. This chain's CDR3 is CASSLSRYSNQPQHF. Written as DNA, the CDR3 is TGTGCCAGCAGCTTGAGCAGGTATAGCAATCAGCCCCAGCATTTT.

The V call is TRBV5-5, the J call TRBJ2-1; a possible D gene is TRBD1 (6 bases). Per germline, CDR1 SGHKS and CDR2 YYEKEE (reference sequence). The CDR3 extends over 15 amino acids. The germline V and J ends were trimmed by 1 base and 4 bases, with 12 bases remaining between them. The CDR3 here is CASSLMGDKYNEQFF. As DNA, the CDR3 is TGTGCCAGCAGCTTGATGGGGGACAAGTACAATGAGCAGTTCTTC.